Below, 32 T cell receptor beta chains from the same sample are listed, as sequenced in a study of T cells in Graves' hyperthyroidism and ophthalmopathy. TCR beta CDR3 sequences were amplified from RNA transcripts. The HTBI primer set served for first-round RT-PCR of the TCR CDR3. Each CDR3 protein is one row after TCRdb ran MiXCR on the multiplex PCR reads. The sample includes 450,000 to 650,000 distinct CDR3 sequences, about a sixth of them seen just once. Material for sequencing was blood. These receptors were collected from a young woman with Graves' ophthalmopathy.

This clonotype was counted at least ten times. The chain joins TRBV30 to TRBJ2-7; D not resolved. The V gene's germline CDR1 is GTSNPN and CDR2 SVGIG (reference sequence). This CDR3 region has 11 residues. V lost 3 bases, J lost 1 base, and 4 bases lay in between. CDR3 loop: CAWSLSYEQYF. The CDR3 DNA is TGTGCCTGGAGCCTGTCCTACGAGCAGTACTTC.

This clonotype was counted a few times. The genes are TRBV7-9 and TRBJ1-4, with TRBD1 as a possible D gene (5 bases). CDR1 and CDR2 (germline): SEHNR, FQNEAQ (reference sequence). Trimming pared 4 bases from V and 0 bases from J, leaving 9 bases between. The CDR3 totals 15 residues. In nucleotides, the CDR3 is TGTGCCAGCAGCTCAGGGATTTCAACTAATGAAAAACTGTTTTTT. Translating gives CASSSGISTNEKLFF.

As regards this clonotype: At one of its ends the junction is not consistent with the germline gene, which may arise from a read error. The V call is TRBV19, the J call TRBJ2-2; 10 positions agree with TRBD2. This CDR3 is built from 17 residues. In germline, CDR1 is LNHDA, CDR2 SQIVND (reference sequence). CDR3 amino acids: CASSIVLAGANTGEPFF. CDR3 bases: TGTGCCAGTAGTATAGTGCTAGCGGGGGCGAACACCGGGGAGCCGTTTTTT.

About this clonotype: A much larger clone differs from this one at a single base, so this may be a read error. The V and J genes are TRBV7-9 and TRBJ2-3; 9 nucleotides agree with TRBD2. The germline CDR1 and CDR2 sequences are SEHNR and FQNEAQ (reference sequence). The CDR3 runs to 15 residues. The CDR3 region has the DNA TGTGCCATCAGCTTAGCGGGAGATCCGGAGTACCCGCAGTATTTT. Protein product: CAISLAGDPEYPQYF.

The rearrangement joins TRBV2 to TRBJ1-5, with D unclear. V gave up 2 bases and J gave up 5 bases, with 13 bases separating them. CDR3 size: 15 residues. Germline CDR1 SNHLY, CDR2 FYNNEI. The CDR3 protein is CASSEWNSPYQPQHF. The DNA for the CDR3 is TGTGCCAGCAGTGAATGGAACAGCCCCTATCAGCCCCAGCATTTT. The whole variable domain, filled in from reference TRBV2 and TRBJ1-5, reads EPEVTQTPSHQVTQMGQEVILRCVPISNHLYFYWYRQILGQKVEFLVSFYNNEISEKSEIFDDQFSVERPDGSNFTLKIRSTKLEDSAMYFCASSEWNSPYQPQHFGDGTRLSIL.

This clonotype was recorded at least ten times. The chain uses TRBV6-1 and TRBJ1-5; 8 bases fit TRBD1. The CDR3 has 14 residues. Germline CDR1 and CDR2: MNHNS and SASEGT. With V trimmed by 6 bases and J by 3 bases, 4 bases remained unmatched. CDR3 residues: CASRQGGHNQPQHF. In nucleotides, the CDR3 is TGTGCCAGCAGACAGGGGGGCCACAATCAGCCCCAGCATTTT.

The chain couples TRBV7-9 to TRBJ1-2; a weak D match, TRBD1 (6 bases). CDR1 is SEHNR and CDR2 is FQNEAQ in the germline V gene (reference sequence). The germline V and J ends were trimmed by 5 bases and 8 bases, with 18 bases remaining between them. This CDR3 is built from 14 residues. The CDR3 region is CASSTLDRLDGYTF. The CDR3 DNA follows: TGTGCCAGCAGCACCTTGGACAGATTGGACGGCTACACCTTC.

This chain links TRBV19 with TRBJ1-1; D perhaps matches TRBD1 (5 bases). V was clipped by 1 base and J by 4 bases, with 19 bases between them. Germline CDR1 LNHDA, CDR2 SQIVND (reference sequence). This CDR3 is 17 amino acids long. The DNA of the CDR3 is TGTGCCAGTAGTATAGGCGGGAGACAAATTAGGGGCACTGAAGCTTTCTTT. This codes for CASSIGGRQIRGTEAFF.

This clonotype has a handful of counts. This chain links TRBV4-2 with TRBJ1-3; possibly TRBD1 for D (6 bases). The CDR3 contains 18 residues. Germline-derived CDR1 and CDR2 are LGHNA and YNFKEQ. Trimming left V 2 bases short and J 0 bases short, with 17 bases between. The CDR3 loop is CASSQPDRTLSSGNTIYF. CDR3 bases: TGTGCCAGCAGCCAACCGGACAGAACTCTCTCCTCTGGAAACACCATATATTTT.

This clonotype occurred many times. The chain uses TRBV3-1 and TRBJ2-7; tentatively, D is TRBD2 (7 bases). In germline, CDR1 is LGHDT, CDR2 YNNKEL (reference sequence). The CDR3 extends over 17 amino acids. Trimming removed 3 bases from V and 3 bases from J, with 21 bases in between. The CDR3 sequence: CASSQVSGGTTIYEQYF. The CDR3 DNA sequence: TGTGCCAGCAGCCAGGTCTCGGGGGGCACTACCATCTACGAGCAGTACTTC.

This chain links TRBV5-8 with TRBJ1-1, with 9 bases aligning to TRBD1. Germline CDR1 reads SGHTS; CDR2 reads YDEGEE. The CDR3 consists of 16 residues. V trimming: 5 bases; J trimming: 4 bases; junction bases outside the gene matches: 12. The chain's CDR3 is CASRLLGQGESTEAFF. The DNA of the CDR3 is TGTGCCAGCAGGCTGCTGGGACAGGGTGAAAGCACTGAAGCTTTCTTT.

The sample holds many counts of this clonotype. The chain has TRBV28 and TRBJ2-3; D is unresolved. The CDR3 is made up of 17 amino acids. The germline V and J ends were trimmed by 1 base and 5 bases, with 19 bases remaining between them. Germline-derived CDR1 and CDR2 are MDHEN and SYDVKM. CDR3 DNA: TGTGCCAGCAGTTTATCCACGCGTTGGGGATCAGGAGATACGCAGTATTTT. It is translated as CASSLSTRWGSGDTQYF.

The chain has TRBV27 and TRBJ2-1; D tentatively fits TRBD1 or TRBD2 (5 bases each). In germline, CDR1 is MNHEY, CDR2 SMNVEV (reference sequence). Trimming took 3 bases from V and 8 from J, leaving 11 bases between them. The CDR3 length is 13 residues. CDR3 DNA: TGTGCCAGCAGTTTGGTGGGGGACGATGAGCAGTTCTTC. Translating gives CASSLVGDDEQFF.

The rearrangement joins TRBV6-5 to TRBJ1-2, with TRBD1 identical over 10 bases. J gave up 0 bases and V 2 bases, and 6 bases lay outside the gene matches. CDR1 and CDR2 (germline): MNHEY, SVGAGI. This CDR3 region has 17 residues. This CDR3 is CASSYGTGTGANYGYTF. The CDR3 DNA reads TGTGCCAGCAGTTACGGTACCGGGACAGGGGCTAACTATGGCTACACCTTC.

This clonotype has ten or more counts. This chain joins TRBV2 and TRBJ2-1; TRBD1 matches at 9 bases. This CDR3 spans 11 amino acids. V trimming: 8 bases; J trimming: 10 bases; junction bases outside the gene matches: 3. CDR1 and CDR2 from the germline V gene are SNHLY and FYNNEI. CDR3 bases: TGTGCCAGCCGGGACAGGGCCGAGCAGTTCTTC. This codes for CASRDRAEQFF.

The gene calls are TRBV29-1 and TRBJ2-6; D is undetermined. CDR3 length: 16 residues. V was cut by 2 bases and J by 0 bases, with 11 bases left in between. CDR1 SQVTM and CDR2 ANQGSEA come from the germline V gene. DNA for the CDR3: TGCAGCGTTGAATTAGTTGGTGGCTCTGGGGCCAACGTCCTGACTTTC. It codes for CSVELVGGSGANVLTF.

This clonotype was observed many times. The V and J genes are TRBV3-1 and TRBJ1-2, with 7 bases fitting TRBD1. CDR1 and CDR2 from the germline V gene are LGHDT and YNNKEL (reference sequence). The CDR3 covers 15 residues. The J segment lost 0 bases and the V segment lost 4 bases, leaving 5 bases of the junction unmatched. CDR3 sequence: CASSLRTGSNYGYTF. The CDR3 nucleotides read TGTGCCAGCAGCCTACGGACAGGCTCTAACTATGGCTACACCTTC.

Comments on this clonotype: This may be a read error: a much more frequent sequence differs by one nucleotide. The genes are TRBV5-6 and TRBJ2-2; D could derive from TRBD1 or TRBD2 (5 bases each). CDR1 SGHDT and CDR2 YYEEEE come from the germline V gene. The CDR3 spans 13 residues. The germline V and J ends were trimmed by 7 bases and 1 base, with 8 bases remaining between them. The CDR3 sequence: CASGDVNTGELFF. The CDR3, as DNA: TGTGCCAGCGGGGACGTGAACACCGGGGAGCTGTTTTTT.

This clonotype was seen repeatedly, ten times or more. The CDR3 DNA is TGTGCCAGCAGCTTAATCCCCGGGACAGGGGGCTCCAATGAGCAGTTCTTC. This gives the protein CASSLIPGTGGSNEQFF. The chain carries TRBV7-2 and TRBJ2-1; 12 positions agree with TRBD1. Germline trimming cut 2 bases from V and 6 bases from J; bases unmatched to any gene: 8. Germline V CDR1 and CDR2: SGHTA, FQGNSA. The CDR3 consists of 17 residues.

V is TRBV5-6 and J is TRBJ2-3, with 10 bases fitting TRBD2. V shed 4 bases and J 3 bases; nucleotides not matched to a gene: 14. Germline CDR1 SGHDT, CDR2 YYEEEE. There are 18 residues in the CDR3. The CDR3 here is CASSPSGTIAGGTDTQYF. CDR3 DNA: TGTGCCAGCAGCCCTAGCGGTACCATAGCGGGAGGTACAGATACGCAGTATTTT.

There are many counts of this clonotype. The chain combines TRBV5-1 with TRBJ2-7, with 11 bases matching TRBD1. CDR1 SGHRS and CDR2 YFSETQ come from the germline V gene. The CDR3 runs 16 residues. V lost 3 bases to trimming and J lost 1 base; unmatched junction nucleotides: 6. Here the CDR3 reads CASSSGQGAGSYEQYF. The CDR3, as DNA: TGCGCCAGCAGCTCCGGACAGGGGGCCGGTTCCTACGAGCAGTACTTC.

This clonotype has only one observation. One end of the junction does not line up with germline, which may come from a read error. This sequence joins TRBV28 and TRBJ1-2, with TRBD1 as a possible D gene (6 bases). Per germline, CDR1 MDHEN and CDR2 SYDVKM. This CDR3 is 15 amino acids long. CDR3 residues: CVSSQQGFPNYGYTF. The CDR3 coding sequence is TGTGTCAGCAGCCAACAGGGTTTTCCTAACTATGGCTACACCTTC.

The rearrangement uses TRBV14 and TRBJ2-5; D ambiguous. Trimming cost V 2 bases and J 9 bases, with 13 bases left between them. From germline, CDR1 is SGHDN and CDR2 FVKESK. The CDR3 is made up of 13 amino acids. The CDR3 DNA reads TGTGCCAGCAGCCAATCCTGGGGAAGGGCCCAGTACTTC. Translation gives CASSQSWGRAQYF.

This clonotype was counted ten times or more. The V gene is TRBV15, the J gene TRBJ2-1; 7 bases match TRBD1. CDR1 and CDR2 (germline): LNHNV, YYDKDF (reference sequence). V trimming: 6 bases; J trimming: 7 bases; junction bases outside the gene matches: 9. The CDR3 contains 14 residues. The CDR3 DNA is TGTGCCACCAGAGACAGGGCATGGGGGAATGAGCAGTTCTTC. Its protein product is CATRDRAWGNEQFF.

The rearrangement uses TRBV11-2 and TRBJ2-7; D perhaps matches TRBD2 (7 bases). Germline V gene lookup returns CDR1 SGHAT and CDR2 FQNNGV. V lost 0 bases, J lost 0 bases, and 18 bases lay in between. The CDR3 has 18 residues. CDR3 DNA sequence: TGTGCCAGCAGCTTAGATCCTACGGGGGGCATTCTCTCCTACGAGCAGTACTTC. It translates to CASSLDPTGGILSYEQYF. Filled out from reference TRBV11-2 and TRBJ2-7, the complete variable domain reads EAGVAQSPRYKIIEKRQSVAFWCNPISGHATLYWYQQILGQGPKLLIQFQNNGVVDDSQLPKDRFSAERLKGVDSTLKIQPAKLEDSAVYLCASSLDPTGGILSYEQYFGPGTRLTVT.

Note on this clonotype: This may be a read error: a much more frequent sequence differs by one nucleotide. CDR3 residues: CASSVGLAAYNEQFF. The CDR3 DNA is TGTGCCAGCAGCGTGGGACTAGCGGCCTACAATGAGCAGTTCTTC. V usage is TRBV4-2 and J usage is TRBJ2-1; 11 positions match TRBD2. CDR1 and CDR2 (germline): LGHNA, YNFKEQ. The CDR3 length is 15 residues. V trimming: 5 bases; J trimming: 2 bases; junction bases outside the gene matches: 2.

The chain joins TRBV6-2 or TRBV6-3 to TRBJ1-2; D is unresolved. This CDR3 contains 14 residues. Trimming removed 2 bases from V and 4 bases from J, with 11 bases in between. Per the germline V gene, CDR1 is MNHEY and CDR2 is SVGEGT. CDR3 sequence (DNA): TGTGCCAGCAGTTACCCATCCTCAACCTATGGCTACACCTTC. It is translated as CASSYPSSTYGYTF.

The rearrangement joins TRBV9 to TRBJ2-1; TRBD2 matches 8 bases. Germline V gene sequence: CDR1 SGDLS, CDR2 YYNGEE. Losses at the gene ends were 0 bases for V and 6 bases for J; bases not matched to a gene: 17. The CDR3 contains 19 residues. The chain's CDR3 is CASSVVTWRGREGRNEQFF. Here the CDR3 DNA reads TGTGCCAGCAGCGTAGTTACCTGGCGAGGCCGGGAGGGCCGCAATGAGCAGTTCTTC. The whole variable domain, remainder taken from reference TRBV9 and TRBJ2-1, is DSGVTQTPKHLITATGQRVTLRCSPRSGDLSVYWYQQSLDQGLQFLIQYYNGEERAKGNILERFSAQQFPDLHSELNLSSLELGDSALYFCASSVVTWRGREGRNEQFFGPGTRLTVL.

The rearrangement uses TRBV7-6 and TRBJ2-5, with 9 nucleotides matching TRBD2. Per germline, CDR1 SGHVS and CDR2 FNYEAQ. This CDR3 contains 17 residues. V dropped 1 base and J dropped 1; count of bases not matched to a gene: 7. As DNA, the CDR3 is TGTGCCAGCAGCTTAGTAGGGCGGGAGGGCCCCCAAGAGACCCAGTACTTC. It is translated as CASSLVGREGPQETQYF.

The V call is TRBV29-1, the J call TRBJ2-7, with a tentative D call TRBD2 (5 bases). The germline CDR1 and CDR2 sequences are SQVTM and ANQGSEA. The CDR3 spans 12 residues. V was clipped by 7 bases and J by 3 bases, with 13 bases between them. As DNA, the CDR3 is TGCAGCGCCAGTACGGGGATCTACGAGCAGTACTTC. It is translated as CSASTGIYEQYF.

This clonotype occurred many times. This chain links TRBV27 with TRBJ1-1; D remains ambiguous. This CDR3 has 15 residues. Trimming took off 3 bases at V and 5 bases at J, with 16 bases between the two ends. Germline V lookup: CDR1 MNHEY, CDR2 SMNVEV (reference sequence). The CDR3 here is CASSFWPGDTTEAFF. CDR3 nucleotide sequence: TGTGCCAGCAGTTTCTGGCCCGGGGATACTACTGAAGCTTTCTTT.

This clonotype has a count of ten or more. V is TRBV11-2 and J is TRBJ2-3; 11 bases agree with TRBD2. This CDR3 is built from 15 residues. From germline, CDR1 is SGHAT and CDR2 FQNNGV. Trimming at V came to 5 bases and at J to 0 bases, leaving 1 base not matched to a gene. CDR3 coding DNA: TGTGCCAGCAGCCGACTAGCGGGGAGCACAGATACGCAGTATTTT. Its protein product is CASSRLAGSTDTQYF. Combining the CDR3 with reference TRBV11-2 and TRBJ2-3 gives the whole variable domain EAGVAQSPRYKIIEKRQSVAFWCNPISGHATLYWYQQILGQGPKLLIQFQNNGVVDDSQLPKDRFSAERLKGVDSTLKIQPAKLEDSAVYLCASSRLAGSTDTQYFGPGTRLTVL.